The T cell receptor (beta chain) described here comes from a study of blood T cell repertoires in COVID-19. Study as a whole: T cells, B-cell-depleted T cells, or PBMCs provided the cDNA or gDNA that served as material.

Per the original data handling: The assay estimated nucleated cells by amplifying reference gene primers. Some clones are missing from TCRdb's copy, which holds only in-frame ones; the method was immunoSEQ multiplex PCR. V and J calls and clone size come straight from that table; D and trimming were deduced from the DNA. The sample lists 300,000 to 450,000 clones, approximately 80% occurring once. The sequence derives from a human donor with acute or convalescent COVID-19. The donor label of this sample is uncertain. Sequencing was performed on peripheral blood.

The CDR3 nucleotides read TGTGCCAGTAATTTAAGGGAGTCCAATCAGCCCCAGCATTTT. Its protein product is CASNLRESNQPQHF. The chain links TRBV19 to TRBJ1-5; D gene unclear. The CDR3 totals 14 residues. Per germline, CDR1 LNHDA and CDR2 SQIVND (reference sequence). Trimming shortened V by 7 bases and J by 3 bases, and 13 bases separated the two germline ends.